The clone carrying this T cell receptor beta chain was counted at least ten times. The length of the CDR3 is 16 residues. V dropped 4 bases and J dropped 0; count of bases not matched to a gene: 6. Looked up from germline, CDR1 is SGHDN and CDR2 is FVKESK. The data are from a study of T cells after yellow fever vaccination. Template switching with 5'RACE generated the TCR cDNA and added a universal primer site and UMIs. From the 5' RACE reads, TCRdb called clonotypes with MiXCR, one entry per CDR3 protein. This sample yields around 56,000 distinct CDR3 sequences, of which 4.5% to 6% are seen a single time; about a third belongs to the top ten.

The input for sequencing was PBMCs, either bulk or a sorted T-cell subset (CD4+, CD8+, memory, or dextramer-sorted; not recorded which), taken on the day of the yellow fever booster vaccination. The TCR sequence derives from a man between 18 and 29 years old who received the YFV17D yellow fever vaccine. The rearrangement links TRBV14 to TRBJ2-3; 8 nucleotides line up with TRBD2. The CDR3 here is CASSPQLAASTDTQYF. The CDR3 nucleotides are TGTGCCAGCAGCCCTCAACTAGCGGCTAGCACAGATACGCAGTATTTT.